This entry is about one T cell receptor beta chain. Its matching antigen is unknown. A far larger clone is off by one base, so a read error is likely. The data belong to a study of cytomegalovirus exposure and HLA in healthy donors. Study as a whole: Out of about 170 million T cells, an earlier analysis found around 120 million unique TCR beta sequences in total. Whole-study findings and limits: The study put 150 to 200 TCR beta chains on its list as cytomegalovirus-associated.

CDR3 length: 12 amino acids. Germline CDR1 SQVTM, CDR2 ANQGSEA. PCR employed 60 Vbeta and 13 Jbeta primers. Per the original methods: The count from a later analysis was some 76 million unique TCR beta chains, approximately 9.9 million of them shared. Assay used: immunoSEQ multiplex PCR; TCRdb lists only in-frame clones, some missing. V and J calls plus clone size are reproduced from that table; the DNA served to infer D and trimming. The sample has about 130,000 clones; approximately 80% are singletons. Sequencing was performed on PBMCs. The chain couples TRBV29-1 to TRBJ2-7; D assignment may be TRBD1 or TRBD2 (5 bases each). The sequence was collected from a middle-aged man in good health and CMV-seronegative. CDR3 protein: CSIEGREYEQYF. CDR3 nucleotide sequence: TGCAGCATTGAGGGCAGGGAATACGAGCAGTACTTC.